The present T cell receptor beta chain was sequenced within a study of blood T cell repertoires in COVID-19. Across the study: COVID-19 samples, acute and convalescent, were from the United States, Italy and Spain. PBMCs, B-cell-depleted T cells, or T cells were the source of the cDNA or gDNA that made up the material.

This CDR3 has 15 residues. The germline V gene encodes CDR1 KGHSH and CDR2 LQKENI. Trimming took 3 bases from V and 0 from J; bases not matched to a gene: 3. As processed by the authors: Estimated nucleated cell counts came from reference gene primer amplification. Here immunoSEQ multiplex PCR was the method, and the copy in TCRdb shows in-frame clones only, minus some. V and J calls and clone size are copied from that table; D and trimming were computed from the DNA. The sample includes about 50,000 clones, about 89% of them seen just once. The receptor was isolated from a human donor in a cohort sampled during active COVID-19. What was sequenced was peripheral blood. This chain links TRBV18 with TRBJ1-1; 8 nucleotides align to TRBD1. CDR3 in DNA: TGTGCCAGCTCACCTTGGGACAGGATGAACACTGAAGCTTTCTTT. Protein product: CASSPWDRMNTEAFF.